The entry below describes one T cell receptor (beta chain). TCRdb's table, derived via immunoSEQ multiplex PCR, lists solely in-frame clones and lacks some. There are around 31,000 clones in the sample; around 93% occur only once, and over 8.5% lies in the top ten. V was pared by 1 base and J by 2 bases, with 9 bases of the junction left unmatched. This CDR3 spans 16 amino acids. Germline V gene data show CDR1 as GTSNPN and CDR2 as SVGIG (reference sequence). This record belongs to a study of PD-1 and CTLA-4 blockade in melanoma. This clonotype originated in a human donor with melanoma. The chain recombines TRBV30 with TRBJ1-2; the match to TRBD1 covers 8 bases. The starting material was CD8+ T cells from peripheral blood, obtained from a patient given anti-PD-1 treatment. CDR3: CAWSDGTGSLNYGYTF. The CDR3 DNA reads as TGTGCCTGGAGTGACGGGACAGGATCCCTAAACTATGGCTACACCTTC.